This T cell receptor (beta chain) was recovered during a study of cytomegalovirus exposure and HLA in healthy donors. About the study: Around 78 million unique TCR sequences came from HLA-typed donors in an early release. Falling in the Caucasian-associated ancestry cluster were 80% to 90% of some 400 genotyped donors. General study points: Most likely, a cluster of highly shared sequence variants arose as a sequencing artifact.

V was trimmed by 1 base and J by 8 bases, leaving 15 bases between them. The CDR3 covers 15 residues. Germline loops: CDR1 SGHVS, CDR2 FNYEAQ. As for this clone: No antigen is known for it.

PCR was performed using 60 Vbeta and 13 Jbeta primers. Some clones are missing from TCRdb's copy, which holds only in-frame ones; the method was immunoSEQ multiplex PCR. The sample holds 150,000 to 200,000 clones, around 81% seen once. This clonotype was sampled from a woman under 30 in good health and CMV-seropositive. The material sequenced was PBMCs. V and J are TRBV7-6 and TRBJ2-1, with D uncertain. The CDR3 bases are TGTGCCAGCAGCTTAGGGAACGCCGGGTCCGATGAGCAGTTCTTC. Its translation is CASSLGNAGSDEQFF.